This TCR beta chain was found in a study of blood T cell repertoires in COVID-19. Study details: There were acute and convalescent COVID-19 samples, and they came from the United States, Italy and Spain. Nucleic acid was either cDNA or gDNA, and it came from T cells, B-cell-depleted T cells, or PBMCs.

As handled by the study authors: Estimated nucleated cell counts came from reference gene primer amplification. Some clones are missing from TCRdb's copy, which holds only in-frame ones; the method was immunoSEQ multiplex PCR. V, J and clone size were drawn from that table, and D and trimming were deduced from the DNA. The sample has about 240,000 clones, about 80% seen once. Germline V CDR1 and CDR2: MDHEN, SYDVKM. Trimming at V came to 8 bases and at J to 10 bases, leaving 7 bases not matched to a gene. The CDR3 has 13 amino acids. The chain uses TRBV28 and TRBJ1-6; 8 bases agree with TRBD1. The sequence was collected from a woman of 80 years or more with acute or convalescent COVID-19. The specimen sequenced was peripheral blood. The CDR3 region has the DNA TGTGCCAGCCTACAGGGGGTGGCATCACCCCTCCACTTT. As protein: CASLQGVASPLHF.